Shown below are 17 T cell receptor beta chains from a single sample sequenced in a study of OX40 agonist ivuxolimab in advanced cancers. The repertoire was sequenced with immunoSEQ multiplex PCR; TCRdb's copy has only in-frame clones and lacks some. The sample holds about 98,000 clones, approximately 93% seen once. The sample here was CD4+ or CD8+ T cells sorted from blood, taken in a trial of the OX40 agonist ivuxolimab. All receptors derive from an adult with an advanced solid tumor such as melanoma, head and neck, liver or kidney cancer.

The chain uses TRBV6-1 and TRBJ1-2, with D tentatively TRBD1 (5 bases). Trimming removed 7 bases from V and 4 bases from J, with 13 bases in between. This CDR3 contains 13 residues. Per the germline V gene, CDR1 is MNHNS and CDR2 is SASEGT. The CDR3 spells CASKTGGVYGYTF. In DNA form, the CDR3 reads TGTGCCAGCAAAACGGGGGGTGTCTATGGCTACACCTTC.

The chain carries TRBV5-1 and TRBJ2-1; tentative D call: TRBD2 (7 bases). Deletions cut 4 bases from V and 7 bases from J, with 12 bases between. Germline loops: CDR1 SGHRS, CDR2 YFSETQ. The length of the CDR3 is 13 residues. This chain's CDR3 is CASSRGGHNEQFF. CDR3 nucleotides: TGCGCCAGCAGCAGGGGGGGCCATAATGAGCAGTTCTTC.

Here the CDR3 reads CASSLDSQETQYF. The CDR3 coding sequence is TGTGCCAGCAGCTTAGACAGTCAAGAGACCCAGTACTTC. The chain recombines TRBV11-2 with TRBJ2-5; D unclear. V lost 0 bases and J lost 2, with 4 bases in between. CDR3 size: 13 residues. Germline V lookup: CDR1 SGHAT, CDR2 FQNNGV.

V usage is TRBV19 and J usage is TRBJ1-5; no clear D. V lost 6 bases and J 2 bases, leaving 8 bases between the germline ends. Germline CDR1 and CDR2: LNHDA and SQIVND (reference sequence). The length of the CDR3 is 13 residues. The CDR3 DNA is TGTGCCAGTAGCCTAGTAGGCAATCAGCCCCAGCATTTT. The encoded protein is CASSLVGNQPQHF.

The chain links TRBV6-6 to TRBJ2-1, with D hard to call. V shed 2 bases and J shed 7 bases, with 0 bases lying between them. The CDR3 loop spans 10 amino acids. The V gene's germline CDR1 is MNHNY and CDR2 SVGAGI (reference sequence). The CDR3: CASSYNEQFF. CDR3 nucleotide sequence: TGTGCCAGCAGTTACAATGAGCAGTTCTTC.

The rearrangement uses TRBV6-6 and TRBJ1-5, with no clear D. This CDR3 region has 14 residues. Trimming removed 8 bases at V and 2 bases at J, with 13 bases between. CDR1 and CDR2 (germline): MNHNY, SVGAGI (reference sequence). The CDR3 nucleotides are TGTGCCAGCCGCTGGGAAGTTGGCAATCAGCCCCAGCATTTT. Encoded protein: CASRWEVGNQPQHF.

The chain joins TRBV18 to TRBJ2-5; unclear D gene. This CDR3 comprises 12 residues. Germline values: CDR1 KGHSH, CDR2 LQKENI. With 4 bases removed from V and 3 bases from J, the gap between germline ends came to 6 bases. The CDR3 bases are TGTGCCAGCTCACAACGAAAAGAGACCCAGTACTTC. Translating gives CASSQRKETQYF.

The chain couples TRBV11-2 to TRBJ2-1; TRBD1 is a possible D gene (6 bases). Germline V gene lookup returns CDR1 SGHAT and CDR2 FQNNGV. This CDR3 contains 14 residues. V dropped 5 bases and J dropped 3 bases, with 11 bases sitting between them. The CDR3, as DNA: TGTGCCAGCAGCCCCCGGGACATCTACAATGAGCAGTTCTTC. It encodes CASSPRDIYNEQFF.

The chain carries TRBV2 and TRBJ2-7; the match to TRBD1 covers 7 bases. Germline V gene lookup returns CDR1 SNHLY and CDR2 FYNNEI. The CDR3 length is 13 residues. The junction had 7 bases not matched to a gene; V was cut back by 7 bases and J by 4 bases. CDR3 amino acids: CASIRGQIYEQYF. The CDR3 region has the DNA TGTGCCAGCATCAGGGGACAGATTTACGAGCAGTACTTC.

The rearrangement joins TRBV30 to TRBJ1-3, with D perhaps matching TRBD1 (5 bases). The length of the CDR3 is 15 residues. CDR1 GTSNPN and CDR2 SVGIG come from the germline V gene (reference sequence). Trimming took off 0 bases at V and 4 bases at J, with 13 bases between the two ends. For the CDR3, the DNA is TGTGCCTGGAGTGTACGAGGGGTTGCCGGAAACACCATATATTTT. This encodes CAWSVRGVAGNTIYF.

This chain joins TRBV19 and TRBJ2-2; TRBD1 is a possible D gene (6 bases). Trimming took off 3 bases at V and 3 bases at J, with 11 bases between the two ends. The CDR3 covers 15 residues. The germline V gene encodes CDR1 LNHDA and CDR2 SQIVND (reference sequence). Here the CDR3 DNA reads TGTGCCAGTAGTATGTCTCCAGGGGACACCGGGGAGCTGTTTTTT. Translating gives CASSMSPGDTGELFF. Combining the CDR3 with reference TRBV19 and TRBJ2-2 gives the whole variable domain DGGITQSPKYLFRKEGQNVTLSCEQNLNHDAMYWYRQDPGQGLRLIYYSQIVNDFQKGDIAEGYSVSREKKESFPLTVTSAQKNPTAFYLCASSMSPGDTGELFFGEGSRLTVL.

The chain carries TRBV30 and TRBJ2-4; no clear D. Trimming stripped 2 bases from V and 9 bases from J, with 14 bases between. The CDR3 is 13 amino acids. Germline V gene lookup returns CDR1 GTSNPN and CDR2 SVGIG (reference sequence). The CDR3 nucleotides are TGTGCCTGGAGTCCCCTGGTGAGGAGCATTCAGTACTTC. This sequence encodes CAWSPLVRSIQYF.

The J gene is TRBJ2-3, the V gene TRBV7-2; TRBD2 matches at 13 bases. V was clipped by 0 bases and J by 2 bases; unmatched bases: 11. This CDR3 is 20 amino acids long. Germline V gives CDR1 SGHTA, CDR2 FQGNSA. In DNA form, the CDR3 reads TGTGCCAGCAGCTTAGCCCGGACTAGCGGGGGCCCTCAAAACACAGATACGCAGTATTTT. The encoded protein is CASSLARTSGGPQNTDTQYF.

This chain uses TRBV6-4 with TRBJ1-5; a weak D match, TRBD1 (5 bases). CDR1 is MRHNA and CDR2 is SNTAGT in the germline V gene. Trimming removed 5 bases from V and 5 bases from J, with 10 bases in between. The length of the CDR3 is 13 residues. The CDR3 protein is CASSKGADQPQHF. In DNA form, the CDR3 reads TGTGCCAGCAGTAAAGGGGCTGATCAGCCCCAGCATTTT.

This chain uses TRBV5-6 with TRBJ1-3; no clear D. V was trimmed by 1 base and J by 4 bases, leaving 12 bases between them. The germline CDR1 and CDR2 sequences are SGHDT and YYEEEE. The CDR3 sequence is 15 residues long. The CDR3 DNA reads TGTGCCAGCAGCTTGTTTTGGGGTATGGGAAACACCATATATTTT. Its protein product is CASSLFWGMGNTIYF.

This chain uses TRBV2 with TRBJ2-5; D gene unclear. CDR1 is SNHLY and CDR2 is FYNNEI in the germline V gene. CDR3 length: 15 amino acids. V lost 6 bases, J lost 2 bases, and 16 bases lay in between. CDR3 DNA: TGTGCCAGCAGCCTTACCGGCGCGAAGCAAGAGACCCAGTACTTC. Its protein product is CASSLTGAKQETQYF.

The chain joins TRBV4-3 to TRBJ2-3; perhaps TRBD2 as D (5 bases). The CDR3 is made up of 15 amino acids. Trimming took off 3 bases at V and 5 bases at J, with 15 bases between the two ends. The germline gives CDR1 LGHNA, CDR2 YSLEER. CDR3: CASSQTFREGDTQYF. CDR3 DNA: TGCGCCAGCAGCCAGACGTTCAGAGAGGGAGATACGCAGTATTTT.